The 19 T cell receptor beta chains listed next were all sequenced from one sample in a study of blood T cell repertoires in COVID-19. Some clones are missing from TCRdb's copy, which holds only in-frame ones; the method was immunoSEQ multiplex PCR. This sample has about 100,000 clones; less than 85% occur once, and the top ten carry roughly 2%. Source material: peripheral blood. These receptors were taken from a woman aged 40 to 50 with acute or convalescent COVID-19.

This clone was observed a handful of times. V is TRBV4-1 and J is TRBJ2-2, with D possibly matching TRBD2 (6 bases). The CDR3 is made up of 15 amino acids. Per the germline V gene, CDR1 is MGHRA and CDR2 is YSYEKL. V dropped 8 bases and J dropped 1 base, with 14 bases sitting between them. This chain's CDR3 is CASGGIDLNTGELFF. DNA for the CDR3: TGCGCCAGCGGGGGGATAGACCTGAACACCGGGGAGCTGTTTTTT.

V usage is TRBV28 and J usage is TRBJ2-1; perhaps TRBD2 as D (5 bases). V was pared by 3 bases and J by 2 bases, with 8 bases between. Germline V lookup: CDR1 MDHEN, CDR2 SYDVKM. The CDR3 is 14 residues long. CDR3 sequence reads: CASSLAGTYNEQFF. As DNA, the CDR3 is TGTGCCAGCAGTTTGGCCGGGACCTACAATGAGCAGTTCTTC.

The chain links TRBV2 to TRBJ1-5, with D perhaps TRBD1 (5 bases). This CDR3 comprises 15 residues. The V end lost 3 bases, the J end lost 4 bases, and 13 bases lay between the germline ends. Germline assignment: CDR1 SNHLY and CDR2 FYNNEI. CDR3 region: CASSEVRAQNQPQHF. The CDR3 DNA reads TGTGCCAGCAGTGAGGTCAGGGCTCAGAATCAGCCCCAGCATTTT.

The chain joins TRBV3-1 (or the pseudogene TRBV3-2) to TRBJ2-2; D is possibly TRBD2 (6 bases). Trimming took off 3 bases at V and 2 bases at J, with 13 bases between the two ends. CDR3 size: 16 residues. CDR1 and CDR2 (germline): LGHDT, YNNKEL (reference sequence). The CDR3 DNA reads TGTGCCAGCAGCCATACTCCGGGACTCAACACCGGGGAGCTGTTTTTT. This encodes CASSHTPGLNTGELFF.

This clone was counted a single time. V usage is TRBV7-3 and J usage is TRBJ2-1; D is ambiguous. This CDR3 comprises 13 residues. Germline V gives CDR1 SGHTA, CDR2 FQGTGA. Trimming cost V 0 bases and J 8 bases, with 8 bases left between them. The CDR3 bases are TGTGCCAGCAGCTTAACGAGCGACGATGAGCAGTTCTTC. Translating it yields CASSLTSDDEQFF.

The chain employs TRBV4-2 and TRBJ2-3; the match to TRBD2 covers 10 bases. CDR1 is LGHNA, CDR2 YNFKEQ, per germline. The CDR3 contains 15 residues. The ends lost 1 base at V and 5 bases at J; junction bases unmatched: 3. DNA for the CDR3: TGTGCCAGCAGCCAAGCGGGACTAGCGTTAGATACGCAGTATTTT. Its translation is CASSQAGLALDTQYF.

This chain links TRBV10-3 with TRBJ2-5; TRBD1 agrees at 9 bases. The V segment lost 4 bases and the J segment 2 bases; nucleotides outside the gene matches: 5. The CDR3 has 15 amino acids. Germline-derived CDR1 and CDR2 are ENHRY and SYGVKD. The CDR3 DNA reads TGTGCCATCAGTGGGGGAGGGACAGGGCAAGAGACCCAGTACTTC. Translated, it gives CAISGGGTGQETQYF.

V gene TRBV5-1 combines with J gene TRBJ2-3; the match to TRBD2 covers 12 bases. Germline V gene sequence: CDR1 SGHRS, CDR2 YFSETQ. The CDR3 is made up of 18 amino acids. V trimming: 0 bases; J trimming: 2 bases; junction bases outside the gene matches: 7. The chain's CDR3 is CASSLDPRTSGDTDTQYF. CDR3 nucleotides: TGCGCCAGCAGCTTGGACCCACGGACTAGCGGGGACACAGATACGCAGTATTTT.

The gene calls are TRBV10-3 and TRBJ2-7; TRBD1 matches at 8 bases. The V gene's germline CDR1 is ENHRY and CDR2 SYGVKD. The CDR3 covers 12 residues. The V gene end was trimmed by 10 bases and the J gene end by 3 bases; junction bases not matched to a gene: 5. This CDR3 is CATAGQDYEQYF. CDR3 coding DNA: TGTGCCACCGCGGGACAGGACTACGAGCAGTACTTC.

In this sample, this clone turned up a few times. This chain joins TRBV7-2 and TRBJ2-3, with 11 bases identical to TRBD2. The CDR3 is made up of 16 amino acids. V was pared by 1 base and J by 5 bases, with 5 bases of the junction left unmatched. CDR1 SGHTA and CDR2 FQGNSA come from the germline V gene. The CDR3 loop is CASSLGLAGGGDTQYF. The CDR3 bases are TGTGCCAGCAGCTTAGGCCTAGCGGGGGGAGGAGATACGCAGTATTTT.

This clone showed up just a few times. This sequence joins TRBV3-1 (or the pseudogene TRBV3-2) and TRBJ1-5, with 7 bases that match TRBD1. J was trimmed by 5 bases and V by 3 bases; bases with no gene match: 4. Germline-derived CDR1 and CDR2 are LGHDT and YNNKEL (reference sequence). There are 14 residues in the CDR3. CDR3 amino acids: CASSQTGFDQPQHF. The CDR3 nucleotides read TGTGCCAGCAGCCAGACAGGGTTTGATCAGCCCCAGCATTTT.

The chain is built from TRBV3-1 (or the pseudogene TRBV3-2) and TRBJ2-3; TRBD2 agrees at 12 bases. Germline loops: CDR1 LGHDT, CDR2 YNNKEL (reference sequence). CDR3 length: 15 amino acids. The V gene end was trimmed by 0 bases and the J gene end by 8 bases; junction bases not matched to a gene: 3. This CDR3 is CASSQDATSGGTQYF. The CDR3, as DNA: TGTGCCAGCAGCCAAGATGCGACTAGCGGGGGTACGCAGTATTTT.

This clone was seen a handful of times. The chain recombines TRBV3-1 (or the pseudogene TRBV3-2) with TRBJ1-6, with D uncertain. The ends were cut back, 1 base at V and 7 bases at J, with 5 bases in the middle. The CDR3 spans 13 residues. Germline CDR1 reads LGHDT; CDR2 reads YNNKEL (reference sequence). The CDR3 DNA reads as TGTGCCAGCAGCCAAGTCTTGAATTCACCCCTCCACTTT. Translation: CASSQVLNSPLHF.

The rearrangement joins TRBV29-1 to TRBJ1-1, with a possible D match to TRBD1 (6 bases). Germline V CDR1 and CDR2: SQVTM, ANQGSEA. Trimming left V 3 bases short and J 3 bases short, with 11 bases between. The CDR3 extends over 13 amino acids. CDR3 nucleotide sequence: TGCAGCGTTGAGGTAGGGGGGGACACTGAAGCTTTCTTT. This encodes CSVEVGGDTEAFF.

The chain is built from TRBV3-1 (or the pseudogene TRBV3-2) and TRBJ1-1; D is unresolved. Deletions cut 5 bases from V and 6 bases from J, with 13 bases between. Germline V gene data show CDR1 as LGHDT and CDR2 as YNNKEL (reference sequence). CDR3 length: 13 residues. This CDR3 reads CASSKVAGAEAFF. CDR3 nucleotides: TGTGCCAGCAGCAAGGTCGCCGGGGCTGAAGCTTTCTTT.

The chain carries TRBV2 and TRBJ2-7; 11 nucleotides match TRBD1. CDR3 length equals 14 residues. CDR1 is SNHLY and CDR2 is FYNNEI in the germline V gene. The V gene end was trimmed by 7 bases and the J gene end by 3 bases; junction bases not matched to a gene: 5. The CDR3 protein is CASTTGQGDYEQYF. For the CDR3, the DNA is TGTGCCAGCACGACGGGACAGGGGGACTACGAGCAGTACTTC.

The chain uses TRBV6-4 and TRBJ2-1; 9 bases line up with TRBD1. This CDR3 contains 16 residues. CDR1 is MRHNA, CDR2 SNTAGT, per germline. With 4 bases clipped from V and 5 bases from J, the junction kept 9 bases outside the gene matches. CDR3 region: CASSASGTGRHNEQFF. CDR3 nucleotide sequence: TGTGCCAGCAGTGCCTCCGGGACAGGGAGACACAATGAGCAGTTCTTC.

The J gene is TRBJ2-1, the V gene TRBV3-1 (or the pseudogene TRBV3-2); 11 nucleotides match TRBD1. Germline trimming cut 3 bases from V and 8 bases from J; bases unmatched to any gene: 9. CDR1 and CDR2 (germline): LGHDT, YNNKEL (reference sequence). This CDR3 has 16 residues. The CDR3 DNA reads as TGTGCCAGCAGCCATGCGGGACAGGGGGGGTGGTATGAGCAGTTCTTC. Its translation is CASSHAGQGGWYEQFF.

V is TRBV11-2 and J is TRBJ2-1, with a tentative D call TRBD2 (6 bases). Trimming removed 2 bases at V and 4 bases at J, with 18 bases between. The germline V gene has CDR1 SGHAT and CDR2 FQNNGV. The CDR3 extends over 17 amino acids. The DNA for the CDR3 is TGTGCCAGCAGCTTATTATCAAGGACTAAGTCTTACAATGAGCAGTTCTTC. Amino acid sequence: CASSLLSRTKSYNEQFF.